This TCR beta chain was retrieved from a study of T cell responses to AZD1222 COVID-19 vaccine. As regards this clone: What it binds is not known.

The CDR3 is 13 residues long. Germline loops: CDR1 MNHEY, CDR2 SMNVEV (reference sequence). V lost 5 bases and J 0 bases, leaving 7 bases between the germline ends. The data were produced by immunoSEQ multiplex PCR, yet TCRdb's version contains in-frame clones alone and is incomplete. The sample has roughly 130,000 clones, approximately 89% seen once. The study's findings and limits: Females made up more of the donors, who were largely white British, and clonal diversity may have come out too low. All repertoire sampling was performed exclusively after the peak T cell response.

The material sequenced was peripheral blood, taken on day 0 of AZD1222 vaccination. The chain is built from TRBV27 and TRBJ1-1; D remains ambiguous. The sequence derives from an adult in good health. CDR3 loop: CASSLSMNTEAFF. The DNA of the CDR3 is TGTGCCAGCAGTCTTTCCATGAACACTGAAGCTTTCTTT.